Each of the 23 T cell receptor beta chains below was sequenced from the same sample in a study of T cell responses to AZD1222 COVID-19 vaccine. Sequenced by immunoSEQ multiplex PCR; TCRdb stores in-frame clones only, minus some. This sample yields 95,000 to 150,000 clones, of which 85% to 90% are seen a single time; 3.5% to 4.5% belongs to the top ten. Sequenced here: peripheral blood, sampled on day 0 of AZD1222 vaccination. These TCRs come from an adult in good health.

This chain uses TRBV11-3 with TRBJ1-4; a possible D gene is TRBD1 (5 bases). The germline V and J ends were trimmed by 8 bases and 4 bases, with 14 bases remaining between them. CDR1 and CDR2 from the germline V gene are SGHNT and YENEEA. The CDR3 has 14 residues. The CDR3 protein is CASHDSGVNEKLFF. The DNA for the CDR3 is TGTGCCAGCCACGACAGTGGTGTTAATGAAAAACTGTTTTTT.

The chain uses TRBV6-1 and TRBJ2-5; TRBD1 matches 10 bases. CDR3 length equals 15 residues. After removal of 2 bases from V and 5 bases from J, the junction contained 5 bases not matched to a gene. Germline loops: CDR1 MNHNS, CDR2 SASEGT. CDR3 region: CASSEWTGGSETQYF. The CDR3 DNA is TGTGCCAGCAGTGAATGGACAGGGGGGTCGGAGACCCAGTACTTC.

The chain is built from TRBV18 and TRBJ1-6; the D is unclear. With 6 bases removed from V and 9 bases from J, the gap between germline ends came to 21 bases. Germline V lookup: CDR1 KGHSH, CDR2 LQKENI. The CDR3 spans 16 residues. CDR3 nucleotides: TGTGCCAGCTCCCAGGTACAAGTAAGAGAAATTTCACCCCTCCACTTT. As protein: CASSQVQVREISPLHF.

The chain links TRBV19 to TRBJ2-7, with 7 bases identical to TRBD1. This CDR3 spans 14 amino acids. Germline V gives CDR1 LNHDA, CDR2 SQIVND (reference sequence). After removal of 7 bases from V and 0 bases from J, the junction contained 6 bases not matched to a gene. DNA of the CDR3: TGTGCCAGTACAAGGGGGCCCCTCTCCTACGAGCAGTACTTC. It yields the protein CASTRGPLSYEQYF.

This chain connects TRBV28 to TRBJ1-1; maybe TRBD1 (5 bases). This CDR3 spans 11 amino acids. Per germline, CDR1 MDHEN and CDR2 SYDVKM. Trimming took 9 bases from V and 8 from J, leaving 13 bases between them. The DNA of the CDR3 is TGTGCCAGTGGGACTCCGGTAGAAGCTTTCTTT. Its protein product is CASGTPVEAFF. Full variable domain (remainder filled in from reference TRBV28 and TRBJ1-1): DVKVTQSSRYLVKRTGEKVFLECVQDMDHENMFWYRQDPGLGLRLIYFSYDVKMKEKGDIPEGYSVSREKKERFSLILESASTNQTSMYLCASGTPVEAFFGQGTRLTVV.

This clone is a singleton in its sample. The J gene is TRBJ2-5, the V gene TRBV3-1 (or the pseudogene TRBV3-2); 11 bases match TRBD2. Trimming removed 0 bases from V and 5 bases from J; junction bases left unmatched: 5. Germline loops: CDR1 LGHDT, CDR2 YNNKEL (reference sequence). The CDR3 has 16 residues. This chain's CDR3 is CASSQDQASGRETQYF. CDR3 DNA sequence: TGTGCCAGCAGCCAAGATCAAGCTAGCGGGAGGGAGACCCAGTACTTC.

This clone appeared a few times. The rearrangement uses TRBV5-1 and TRBJ2-7; D remains unclear. This CDR3 comprises 15 residues. Germline V CDR1 and CDR2: SGHRS, YFSETQ. Trimming pared 0 bases from V and 0 bases from J, leaving 10 bases between. Written as DNA, the CDR3 is TGCGCCAGCAGCTTGGATGAGAGGAGCTCCTACGAGCAGTACTTC. It translates to CASSLDERSSYEQYF.

The rearrangement uses TRBV18 and TRBJ2-2; D might be TRBD1 or TRBD2, each matching 5 bases. Trimming pared 3 bases from V and 0 bases from J, leaving 11 bases between. CDR3 size: 16 residues. Per the germline V gene, CDR1 is KGHSH and CDR2 is LQKENI. CDR3 nucleotides: TGTGCCAGCTCACCCTCCCAGGGAGCGAACACCGGGGAGCTGTTTTTT. It codes for CASSPSQGANTGELFF. The full variable domain, completed using reference TRBV18 and TRBJ2-2, is NAGVMQNPRHLVRRRGQEARLRCSPMKGHSHVYWYRQLPEEGLKFMVYLQKENIIDESGMPKERFSAEFPKEGPSILRIQQVVRGDSAAYFCASSPSQGANTGELFFGEGSRLTVL.

The chain is built from TRBV19 and TRBJ2-2; D not resolved. The CDR3 runs 15 residues. The germline gives CDR1 LNHDA, CDR2 SQIVND (reference sequence). Between the trimmed V and J ends, which lost 3 bases and 3 bases, there was a span of 11 bases. The CDR3 is CASSIGPADTGELFF. For the CDR3, the DNA is TGTGCCAGTAGTATCGGCCCCGCAGACACCGGGGAGCTGTTTTTT. Supplemented by reference TRBV19 and TRBJ2-2, the full variable domain reads DGGITQSPKYLFRKEGQNVTLSCEQNLNHDAMYWYRQDPGQGLRLIYYSQIVNDFQKGDIAEGYSVSREKKESFPLTVTSAQKNPTAFYLCASSIGPADTGELFFGEGSRLTVL.

The genes are TRBV20-1 and TRBJ1-1; TRBD1 is a possible D gene (5 bases). Germline CDR1 and CDR2: DFQATT and SNEGSKA (reference sequence). The CDR3 loop spans 11 amino acids. The CDR3 nucleotides are TGCGGGGGTGCTTTACACATTGAAGCTTTCTTT. It encodes CGGALHIEAFF.

The chain carries TRBV6-5 and TRBJ1-5; tentatively, D is TRBD1 (6 bases). Trimming left V 6 bases short and J 0 bases short, with 12 bases between. CDR1 and CDR2 from the germline V gene are MNHEY and SVGAGI. This CDR3 has 15 amino acids. The CDR3 sequence is CASSRGHNSNQPQHF. Here the CDR3 DNA reads TGTGCCAGCAGCCGGGGACATAATAGCAATCAGCCCCAGCATTTT.

This chain uses TRBV7-9 with TRBJ1-5, with D unclear. This CDR3 is built from 15 residues. V was shortened by 1 base and J by 6 bases, with 13 bases between the two germline ends. The V gene's germline CDR1 is SEHNR and CDR2 FQNEAQ (reference sequence). The CDR3, as DNA: TGTGCCAGCAGCTTAGGGTCGGCGAGAGGTCAGCCCCAGCATTTT. Translated, it gives CASSLGSARGQPQHF. Full variable domain (remainder filled in from reference TRBV7-9 and TRBJ1-5): DTGVSQNPRHKITKRGQNVTFRCDPISEHNRLYWYRQTLGQGPEFLTYFQNEAQLEKSRLLSDRFSAERPKGSFSTLEIQRTEQGDSAMYLCASSLGSARGQPQHFGDGTRLSIL.

This sequence joins TRBV11-2 and TRBJ1-1; perhaps TRBD1 as D (6 bases). The V and J ends lost 6 bases and 6 bases respectively, with 11 bases between them. The CDR3 length is 12 residues. CDR1 SGHAT and CDR2 FQNNGV come from the germline V gene. The DNA for the CDR3 is TGTGCCAGCAGAGTAGGGGGTCCTGAAGCTTTCTTT. Amino acid sequence: CASRVGGPEAFF.

This clone was observed a single time. V gene TRBV6-5 combines with J gene TRBJ1-6, with 9 nucleotides matching TRBD1. Per the germline V gene, CDR1 is MNHEY and CDR2 is SVGAGI. The CDR3 runs to 16 residues. The V and J ends lost 2 bases and 9 bases, in that order; junction bases with no gene match: 8. The CDR3 region has the DNA TGTGCCAGCAGTTACGGGGCCCGGGACAGGGCTTCACCCCTCCACTTT. It translates to CASSYGARDRASPLHF.

The chain carries TRBV5-1 and TRBJ2-2; D call uncertain. V was cut by 4 bases and J by 0 bases, with 13 bases left in between. The CDR3 covers 16 residues. CDR1 is SGHRS and CDR2 is YFSETQ in the germline V gene. The CDR3 is CASSLQGQANTGELFF. The CDR3 DNA follows: TGCGCCAGCAGCCTCCAAGGGCAGGCGAACACCGGGGAGCTGTTTTTT.

This chain connects TRBV6-1 to TRBJ2-7, with 8 bases fitting TRBD1. V shed 3 bases and J 5 bases; nucleotides not matched to a gene: 6. The CDR3 is made up of 14 amino acids. CDR1 is MNHNS, CDR2 SASEGT, per germline. As DNA, the CDR3 is TGTGCCAGCAGTGACCGGACAGGGTGGGACGAGCAGTACTTC. Its translation: CASSDRTGWDEQYF.

The V and J genes are TRBV5-1 and TRBJ2-3; 9 bases match TRBD1. CDR3 size: 15 residues. The trim removed 0 bases at V and 2 bases at J, leaving 1 base unmatched. Germline V gene sequence: CDR1 SGHRS, CDR2 YFSETQ. CDR3 in amino acids: CASSLGQGVTDTQYF. CDR3 nucleotides: TGCGCCAGCAGCTTGGGACAGGGGGTCACAGATACGCAGTATTTT.

In regard to this clone: Its ends do not fully match the called genes, so a read error is possible. CDR3: CASSLYGLSVF. CDR3 coding DNA: TGTGCCAGCTCTCTCTATGGGCTATCGGTCTTC. This rearrangement joins TRBV7-9 to TRBJ2-1; D call uncertain. Germline V CDR1 and CDR2: SEHNR, FQNEAQ (reference sequence). The length of the CDR3 is 11 residues.

The V and J genes are TRBV27 and TRBJ2-1; 9 bases line up with TRBD2. Germline-derived CDR1 and CDR2 are MNHEY and SMNVEV (reference sequence). The CDR3 loop spans 17 amino acids. Trimming removed 2 bases from V and 0 bases from J; junction bases left unmatched: 5. The CDR3 reads CASSLIPAGGSYNEQFF. Written as DNA, the CDR3 is TGTGCCAGCAGTTTAATTCCAGCGGGGGGCTCCTACAATGAGCAGTTCTTC.

The chain joins TRBV25-1 to TRBJ2-1; 8 nucleotides match TRBD1. Trimming at V came to 6 bases and at J to 3 bases, leaving 7 bases not matched to a gene. This CDR3 contains 15 residues. Germline CDR1 and CDR2: MGHDK and SYGVNS. Written as DNA, the CDR3 is TGTGCCAGCAGCTTAACCGGGACAGGCTACAATGAGCAGTTCTTC. Residues: CASSLTGTGYNEQFF.

This clone was observed a handful of times. This sequence joins TRBV28 and TRBJ1-1, with no clear D. The CDR3 consists of 13 residues. Trimming took off 3 bases at V and 1 base at J, with 6 bases between the two ends. The germline V gene has CDR1 MDHEN and CDR2 SYDVKM. This CDR3 reads CASSLDGNTEAFF. CDR3 in DNA: TGTGCCAGCAGTTTGGACGGGAACACTGAAGCTTTCTTT.

The chain couples TRBV30 to TRBJ1-3; D possibly corresponds to TRBD1 (6 bases). CDR1 is GTSNPN and CDR2 is SVGIG in the germline V gene (reference sequence). V was trimmed by 2 bases and J by 4 bases, leaving 9 bases between them. The CDR3 is 13 amino acids. CDR3 DNA: TGTGCCTGGAGTAGGGGGGACGGAAACACCATATATTTT. Encoded protein: CAWSRGDGNTIYF.

The rearrangement links TRBV5-1 to TRBJ2-2; D unclear. Trimming stripped 1 base from V and 2 bases from J, with 6 bases between. Germline V gene sequence: CDR1 SGHRS, CDR2 YFSETQ. CDR3 size: 14 residues. CDR3 sequence: CASSLRLNTGELFF. The CDR3 DNA sequence: TGCGCCAGCAGCTTGAGATTAAACACCGGGGAGCTGTTTTTT. The variable domain in full, completed from reference TRBV5-1 and TRBJ2-2, reads KAGVTQTPRYLIKTRGQQVTLSCSPISGHRSVSWYQQTPGQGLQFLFEYFSETQRNKGNFPGRFSGRQFSNSRSEMNVSTLELGDSALYLCASSLRLNTGELFFGEGSRLTVL.